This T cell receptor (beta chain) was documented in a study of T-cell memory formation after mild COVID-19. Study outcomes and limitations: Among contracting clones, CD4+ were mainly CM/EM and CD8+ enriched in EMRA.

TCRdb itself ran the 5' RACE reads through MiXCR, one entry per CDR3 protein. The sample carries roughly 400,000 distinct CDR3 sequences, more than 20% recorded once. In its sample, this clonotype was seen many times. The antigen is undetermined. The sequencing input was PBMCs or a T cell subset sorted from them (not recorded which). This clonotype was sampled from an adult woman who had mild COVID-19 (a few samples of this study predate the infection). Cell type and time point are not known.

CDR3 in DNA: TGTGCCAGCAGCTCCTCCGGGCGTCAGGGGAAAGGCTCCGGGGAGCTGTTTTTT. It specifies CASSSSGRQGKGSGELFF. V and J are TRBV7-9 and TRBJ2-2; D possibly corresponds to TRBD1 (6 bases). CDR1 is SEHNR, CDR2 FQNEAQ, per germline (reference sequence). CDR3 length: 18 residues. Trimming shortened V by 4 bases and J by 6 bases, and 24 bases separated the two germline ends.